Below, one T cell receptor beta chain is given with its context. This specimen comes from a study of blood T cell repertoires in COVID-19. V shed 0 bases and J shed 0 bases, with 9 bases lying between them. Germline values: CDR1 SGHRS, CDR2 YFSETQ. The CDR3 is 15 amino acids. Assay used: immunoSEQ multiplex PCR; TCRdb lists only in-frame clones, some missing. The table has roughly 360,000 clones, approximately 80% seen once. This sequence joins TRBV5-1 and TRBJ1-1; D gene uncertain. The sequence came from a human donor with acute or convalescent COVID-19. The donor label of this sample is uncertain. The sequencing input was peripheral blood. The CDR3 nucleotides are TGCGCCAGCAGCTTGGGGAGCGGAATGAACACTGAAGCTTTCTTT. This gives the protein CASSLGSGMNTEAFF.